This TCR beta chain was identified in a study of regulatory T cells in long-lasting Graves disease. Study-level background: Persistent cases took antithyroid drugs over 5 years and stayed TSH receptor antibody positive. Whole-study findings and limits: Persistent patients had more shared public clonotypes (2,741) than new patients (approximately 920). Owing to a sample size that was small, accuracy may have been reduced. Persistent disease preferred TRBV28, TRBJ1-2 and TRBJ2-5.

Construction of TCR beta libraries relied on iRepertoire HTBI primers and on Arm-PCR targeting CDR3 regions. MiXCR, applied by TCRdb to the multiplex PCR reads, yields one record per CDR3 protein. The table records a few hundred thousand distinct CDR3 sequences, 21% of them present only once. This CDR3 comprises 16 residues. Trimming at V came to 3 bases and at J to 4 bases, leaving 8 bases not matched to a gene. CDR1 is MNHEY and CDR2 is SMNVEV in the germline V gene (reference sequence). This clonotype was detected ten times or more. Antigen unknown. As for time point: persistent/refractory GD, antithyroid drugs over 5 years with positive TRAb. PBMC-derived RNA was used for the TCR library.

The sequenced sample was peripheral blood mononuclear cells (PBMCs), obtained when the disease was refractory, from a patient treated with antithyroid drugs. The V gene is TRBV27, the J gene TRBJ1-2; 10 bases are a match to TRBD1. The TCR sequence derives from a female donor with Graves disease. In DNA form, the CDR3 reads TGTGCCAGCAGTTTTGGGGGGCGGACAGGGGGCTATGGCTACACCTTC. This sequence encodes CASSFGGRTGGYGYTF.